Following are 29 T cell receptor beta chains from one sample sequenced in a study of human T cells and chemical hapten exposure. The time point: healthy volunteer bleed at 6 weeks. Extraction yielded total RNA from whole blood (unfractionated). TCRdb re-called the RACE reads with MiXCR, one entry per CDR3 protein. The sample has fewer than 85,000 distinct CDR3 sequences, over 8.5% seen once. The sample consisted of whole blood. These receptors originate from a male donor in good health. Some clones in this sample may be carry-over from other donors' samples.

This clonotype was detected a few times. The CDR3 sequence is CASSSGLAGLFF. Here the CDR3 DNA reads TGTGCCAGCAGTTCAGGACTAGCGGGATTGTTCTTC. The gene calls are TRBV6-5 and TRBJ2-1, with 12 bases matching TRBD2. The CDR3 is 12 residues long. V was clipped by 4 bases and J by 15 bases; unmatched bases: 4. In germline, CDR1 is MNHEY, CDR2 SVGAGI.

This clonotype was detected many times. This chain uses TRBV4-3 with TRBJ2-2, with D possibly called TRBD1 or TRBD2 (5 bases each). Germline CDR1 is LGHNA and CDR2 is YSLEER. Deletions cut 0 bases from V and 0 bases from J, with 11 bases between. The CDR3 is 17 amino acids. CDR3 protein: CASSQDVRGANTGELFF. The CDR3 DNA sequence: TGCGCCAGCAGCCAAGATGTCCGGGGCGCGAACACCGGGGAGCTGTTTTTT.

This clonotype was recorded at least ten times. The gene calls are TRBV20-1 and TRBJ1-5, with TRBD1 identical over 9 bases. This CDR3 spans 18 amino acids. Germline V gives CDR1 DFQATT, CDR2 SNEGSKA (reference sequence). J gave up 6 bases and V 6 bases, and 21 bases lay outside the gene matches. Here the CDR3 reads CSARRPGTGNFLSQPQHF. CDR3 nucleotide sequence: TGCAGTGCCCGACGTCCAGGGACAGGGAATTTTCTGAGTCAGCCCCAGCATTTT.

This clonotype appeared many times. This sequence joins TRBV20-1 and TRBJ2-7; 7 bases agree with TRBD1. The J segment lost 3 bases and the V segment lost 3 bases, leaving 11 bases of the junction unmatched. CDR1 is DFQATT, CDR2 SNEGSKA, per germline (reference sequence). CDR3 length: 15 amino acids. The CDR3 DNA is TGCAGTGCTAGCATAGCCGGGACAGCTCTCTACGAGCAGTACTTC. Translating gives CSASIAGTALYEQYF.

The chain couples TRBV10-2 to TRBJ1-2; no clear D. Germline V lookup: CDR1 WSHSY, CDR2 SAAADI. This CDR3 comprises 13 residues. The V gene lost 3 bases and the J gene lost 6 bases, with 11 bases spanning the gap. DNA of the CDR3: TGCGCCAGCAGTGAACGGGGAAGCCATGGCTACACCTTC. Its translation: CASSERGSHGYTF.

This clonotype turned up a few times. This chain connects TRBV29-1 to TRBJ1-2; TRBD1 aligns across 8 bases. CDR1 and CDR2 from the germline V gene are SQVTM and ANQGSEA. The J segment lost 7 bases and the V segment lost 6 bases, leaving 7 bases of the junction unmatched. The CDR3 runs to 12 residues. The CDR3 region is CSVIRGLGGYTF. In nucleotides, the CDR3 is TGCAGCGTAATCAGGGGGCTTGGTGGCTACACCTTC.

Many counts were recorded for this clonotype. The chain uses TRBV6-5 and TRBJ1-2; D may be TRBD1 (6 bases). V dropped 1 base and J dropped 4 bases, with 10 bases sitting between them. Germline V CDR1 and CDR2: MNHEY, SVGAGI. This CDR3 contains 14 residues. The CDR3 DNA follows: TGTGCCAGCAGTTACTTTTCAGGGGCCTATGGCTACACCTTC. Amino acids: CASSYFSGAYGYTF.

The table lists this clonotype with many counts. The chain combines TRBV20-1 with TRBJ2-7, with 8 positions matching TRBD1. Germline CDR1 is DFQATT and CDR2 is SNEGSKA (reference sequence). The length of the CDR3 is 15 residues. J lost 3 bases, V lost 0 bases, and 7 bases had no gene match. CDR3 protein: CSARDKDRAVYEQYF. The CDR3, as DNA: TGCAGTGCTAGAGATAAGGACAGGGCGGTCTACGAGCAGTACTTC.

The V call is TRBV10-3, the J call TRBJ2-3; 8 nucleotides agree with TRBD1. Losses at the gene ends were 3 bases for V and 1 base for J; bases not matched to a gene: 3. The germline CDR1 and CDR2 sequences are ENHRY and SYGVKD. The CDR3 length is 15 residues. The chain's CDR3 is CAISENRGGTDTQYF. The CDR3 DNA reads as TGTGCCATCAGTGAAAACAGGGGGGGCACAGATACGCAGTATTTT.

This clonotype showed up just a few times. J is TRBJ1-1 and V is TRBV20-1, with 7 bases fitting TRBD1. After removal of 6 bases from V and 4 bases from J, the junction contained 11 bases not matched to a gene. The germline CDR1 and CDR2 sequences are DFQATT and SNEGSKA (reference sequence). CDR3 length equals 14 residues. CDR3 bases: TGCAGTGCGAATAGACAGGGTCGGGGCACTGAAGCTTTCTTT. Translated, it gives CSANRQGRGTEAFF.

This clonotype was detected many times. The J gene is TRBJ1-6, the V gene TRBV7-9; 7 positions agree with TRBD1. With V trimmed by 2 bases and J by 6 bases, 4 bases remained unmatched. This CDR3 spans 15 amino acids. Germline V lookup: CDR1 SEHNR, CDR2 FQNEAQ (reference sequence). The CDR3 bases are TGTGCCAGCAGCTTACTGACAGGGACTAATTCACCCCTCCACTTT. It codes for CASSLLTGTNSPLHF.

As regards this clonotype: A single base is all that separates this from a far larger clone, so a read error is likely. This chain connects TRBV12-3 or TRBV12-4 to TRBJ2-1; D gene ambiguous. The V end was cut by 6 bases, the J end by 8 bases, with 11 bases between. The CDR3 sequence is 12 residues long. For the CDR3, the DNA is TGTGCCAGCAGCCCAGGTGGGGATGAGCAGTTCTTC. Translated, it gives CASSPGGDEQFF.

This clonotype came up many times. The chain uses TRBV7-9 and TRBJ2-1, with 9 bases that match TRBD2. The CDR3 consists of 17 residues. CDR1 SEHNR and CDR2 FQNEAQ come from the germline V gene (reference sequence). After removal of 4 bases from V and 7 bases from J, the junction contained 14 bases not matched to a gene. The DNA for the CDR3 is TGTGCCAGCAGCTCCCCCCCCCCTAGCGGGATTGTTAATGAGCAGTTCTTC. This translates into CASSSPPPSGIVNEQFF.

The chain is built from TRBV5-4 and TRBJ2-3; D remains unclear. V lost 3 bases and J 1 base, leaving 9 bases between the germline ends. CDR1 SGHNT and CDR2 YYREEE come from the germline V gene (reference sequence). This CDR3 comprises 14 residues. The CDR3 region has the DNA TGTGCCAGCAGCTCAAGCTCCCGCACAGATACGCAGTATTTT. It codes for CASSSSSRTDTQYF.

This clonotype was detected many times. The V and J genes are TRBV4-3 and TRBJ1-5; no clear D. Germline V gene data show CDR1 as LGHNA and CDR2 as YSLEER. CDR3 length equals 15 residues. With 5 bases removed from V and 3 bases from J, the gap between germline ends came to 14 bases. CDR3 residues: CASSAGFATNQPQHF. The DNA for the CDR3 is TGCGCCAGCAGCGCTGGCTTTGCCACCAATCAGCCCCAGCATTTT.

This clonotype was found many times. The chain's CDR3 is CSATGTSGVYEQYF. The CDR3 coding sequence is TGCAGTGCGACCGGGACTAGCGGAGTCTACGAGCAGTACTTC. This chain links TRBV20-1 with TRBJ2-7, with 11 nucleotides matching TRBD2. CDR3 size: 14 residues. CDR1 is DFQATT, CDR2 SNEGSKA, per germline (reference sequence). Trimming at V came to 6 bases and at J to 3 bases, leaving 7 bases not matched to a gene.

This clonotype was seen a few times. V and J are TRBV4-3 and TRBJ1-1; D remains unclear. The CDR3 spans 13 residues. V dropped 2 bases and J dropped 5 bases, with 9 bases sitting between them. Germline CDR1 reads LGHNA; CDR2 reads YSLEER. The CDR3 reads CASSQSEWTEAFF. The CDR3 region has the DNA TGCGCCAGCAGCCAAAGCGAGTGGACTGAAGCTTTCTTT.

The J gene is TRBJ2-7, the V gene TRBV6-5, with D unresolved. V lost 2 bases, J lost 2 bases, and 13 bases lay in between. This CDR3 is built from 15 residues. From germline, CDR1 is MNHEY and CDR2 SVGAGI. CDR3 residues: CASSYARTTTYEQYF. CDR3 nucleotide sequence: TGTGCCAGCAGTTACGCCAGGACGACCACCTACGAGCAGTACTTC.

This clonotype was recorded at least ten times. V gene TRBV15 combines with J gene TRBJ2-7; D remains unclear. This CDR3 spans 13 amino acids. The V gene's germline CDR1 is LNHNV and CDR2 YYDKDF (reference sequence). Trimming pared 3 bases from V and 3 bases from J, leaving 9 bases between. The CDR3 region is CATSRDRDYEQYF. The CDR3 region has the DNA TGTGCCACCAGCAGGGATAGGGACTACGAGCAGTACTTC. Combining the CDR3 with reference TRBV15 and TRBJ2-7 gives the whole variable domain DAMVIQNPRYQVTQFGKPVTLSCSQTLNHNVMYWYQQKSSQAPKLLFHYYDKDFNNEADTPDNFQSRRPNTSFCFLDIRSPGLGDTAMYLCATSRDRDYEQYFGPGTRLTVT.

This clonotype has a count of ten or more. V and J are TRBV7-6 and TRBJ2-7, with a tentative D call TRBD1 (6 bases). This CDR3 is built from 15 residues. Trimming shortened V by 1 base and J by 6 bases, and 16 bases separated the two germline ends. Germline CDR1 and CDR2: SGHVS and FNYEAQ. The CDR3 DNA sequence: TGTGCCAGCAGCTTAGAAGCACAGGGTCGGCGCGAGCAGTACTTC. Translated, it gives CASSLEAQGRREQYF.

This sequence joins TRBV5-1 and TRBJ2-3; D may be TRBD2 (6 bases). Germline V gene data show CDR1 as SGHRS and CDR2 as YFSETQ. The CDR3 extends over 16 amino acids. Trimming cost V 0 bases and J 4 bases, with 15 bases left between them. In nucleotides, the CDR3 is TGCGCCAGCAGCTTGGAGGGACGGGGGATTGCAGATACGCAGTATTTT. This sequence encodes CASSLEGRGIADTQYF.

V gene TRBV20-1 combines with J gene TRBJ1-5; 9 bases agree with TRBD1. Germline loops: CDR1 DFQATT, CDR2 SNEGSKA (reference sequence). Losses at the gene ends were 6 bases for V and 5 bases for J; bases not matched to a gene: 5. The CDR3 sequence is 13 residues long. CDR3 DNA: TGCAGTGCGAGTGACAGGGGGGATCAGCCCCAGCATTTT. Encoded protein: CSASDRGDQPQHF.

There are a few counts of this clonotype. This chain uses TRBV10-3 with TRBJ1-2; tentatively, D is TRBD1 (6 bases). Germline V gene data show CDR1 as ENHRY and CDR2 as SYGVKD. Trimming shortened V by 3 bases and J by 6 bases, and 20 bases separated the two germline ends. This CDR3 has 16 residues. The CDR3 sequence: CAISEGLGQFLDGYTF. CDR3 nucleotides: TGTGCCATCAGTGAAGGACTTGGACAGTTTTTGGATGGCTACACCTTC.

The V gene is TRBV6-4, the J gene TRBJ1-1; 9 bases line up with TRBD1. J gave up 3 bases and V 6 bases, and 8 bases lay outside the gene matches. The CDR3 covers 15 residues. Germline V gene lookup returns CDR1 MRHNA and CDR2 SNTAGT. The CDR3 sequence: CASREQGAGDTEAFF. The CDR3 DNA follows: TGTGCCAGCAGGGAACAGGGGGCGGGAGACACTGAAGCTTTCTTT.

This clonotype was observed many times. This sequence joins TRBV3-1 and TRBJ2-5; D is undetermined. The CDR3 loop spans 15 amino acids. The germline V gene has CDR1 LGHDT and CDR2 YNNKEL (reference sequence). V shed 0 bases and J shed 0 bases, with 8 bases lying between them. CDR3 loop: CASSQDSYYQETQYF. CDR3 bases: TGTGCCAGCAGCCAAGATAGCTACTACCAAGAGACCCAGTACTTC.

The gene calls are TRBV6-5 and TRBJ1-6; 7 bases are a match to TRBD1. The V gene's germline CDR1 is MNHEY and CDR2 SVGAGI. This CDR3 is 15 amino acids long. V shed 2 bases and J 6 bases; nucleotides not matched to a gene: 4. The CDR3 bases are TGTGCCAGCAGTTACACGGGACAGCTTAATTCACCCCTCCACTTT. As protein: CASSYTGQLNSPLHF.

In its sample, this clonotype was seen a few times. The V call is TRBV21-1, the J call TRBJ1-1. TRBV21-1 is flagged as a pseudogene. The CDR3 contains 14 residues. CDR3: CASPGGGKNAEAFF. DNA of the CDR3: TGTGCCAGCCCGGGAGGGGGAAAAAACGCTGAAGCTTTCTTT.

This clonotype was counted between two and nine times. The chain uses TRBV29-1 and TRBJ2-2; TRBD2 matches 10 bases. Germline trimming cut 5 bases from V and 1 base from J; bases unmatched to any gene: 7. The CDR3 covers 16 residues. The germline gives CDR1 SQVTM, CDR2 ANQGSEA. This CDR3 is CSVRTSGSRNTGELFF. The CDR3, as DNA: TGCAGCGTTAGGACTAGCGGATCCAGGAACACCGGGGAGCTGTTTTTT.

This clonotype appeared a few times. The rearrangement links TRBV6-5 to TRBJ2-5; 7 positions match TRBD2. The CDR3 consists of 15 residues. CDR1 and CDR2 from the germline V gene are MNHEY and SVGAGI. V was pared by 0 bases and J by 10 bases, with 11 bases of the junction left unmatched. This CDR3 reads CASSYSNGGGEDQYF. In DNA, the CDR3 is TGTGCCAGCAGTTACTCGAATGGCGGGGGAGAGGACCAGTACTTC.